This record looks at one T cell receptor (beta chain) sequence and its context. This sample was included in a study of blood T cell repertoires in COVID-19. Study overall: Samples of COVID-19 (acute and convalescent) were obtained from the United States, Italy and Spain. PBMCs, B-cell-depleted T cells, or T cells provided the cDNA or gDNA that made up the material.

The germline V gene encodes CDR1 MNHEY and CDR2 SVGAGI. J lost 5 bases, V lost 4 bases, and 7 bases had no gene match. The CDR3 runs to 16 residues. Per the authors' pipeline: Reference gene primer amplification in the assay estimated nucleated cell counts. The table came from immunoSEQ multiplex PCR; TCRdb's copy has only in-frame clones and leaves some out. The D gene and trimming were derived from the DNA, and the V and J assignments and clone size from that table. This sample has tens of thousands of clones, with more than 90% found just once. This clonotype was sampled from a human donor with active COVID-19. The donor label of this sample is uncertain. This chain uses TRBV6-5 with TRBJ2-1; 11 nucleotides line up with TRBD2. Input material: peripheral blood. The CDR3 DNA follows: TGTGCCAGCAGTTTGTCGCTAGCGGGAGGCCACAATGAGCAGTTCTTC. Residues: CASSLSLAGGHNEQFF.